This T cell receptor beta chain was sequenced in a study of spatial heterogeneity in lung cancer. Background on the study: Detection consistently captured more beta-chain sequences than alpha-chain sequences.

Germline lookup yields CDR1 SGHVS and CDR2 FQNEAQ. Trimming took 7 bases from V and 6 from J, leaving 25 bases between them. The CDR3 runs to 16 residues. The presence of a unique molecular identifier marked each TCR cDNA molecule. TCRdb analysed the 5' RACE reads with MiXCR anew, one entry per CDR3 protein. The sample lists fewer than 65,000 distinct CDR3 sequences, approximately 6% seen once, with roughly 14% in the top ten. As for time point: sample taken at primary tumor resection. Untreated early-stage non-small cell lung cancer patients, 72 in total, were the donors. Unsorted tumor, nontumor lung tissue or cryopreserved PBMC supplied the whole RNA.

The TCR was taken from a female donor with early-stage non-small cell lung cancer. V is TRBV7-8 and J is TRBJ2-7; a weak D match, TRBD1 (6 bases). The material sequenced was PBMCs, taken at surgery. The CDR3 is CASNRSPLQGIGEQYF. Written as DNA, the CDR3 is TGTGCCAGCAACCGTTCACCCCTACAGGGAATCGGCGAGCAGTACTTC.